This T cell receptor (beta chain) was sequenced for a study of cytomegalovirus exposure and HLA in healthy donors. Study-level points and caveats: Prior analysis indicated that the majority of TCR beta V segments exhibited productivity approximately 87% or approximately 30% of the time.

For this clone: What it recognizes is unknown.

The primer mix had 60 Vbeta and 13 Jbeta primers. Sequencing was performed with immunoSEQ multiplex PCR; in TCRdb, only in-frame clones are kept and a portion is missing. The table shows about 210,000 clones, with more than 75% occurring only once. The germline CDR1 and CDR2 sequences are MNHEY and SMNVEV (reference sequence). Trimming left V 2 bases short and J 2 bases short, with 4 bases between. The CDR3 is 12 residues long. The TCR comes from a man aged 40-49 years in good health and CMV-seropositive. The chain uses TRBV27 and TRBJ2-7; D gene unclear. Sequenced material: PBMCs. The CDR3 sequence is CASSLAAYEQYF. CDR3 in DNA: TGTGCCAGCAGTTTAGCAGCCTACGAGCAGTACTTC.